A selection of T cell receptor beta chains follows, all from one sample in a study of blood T cell repertoires in COVID-19. Some clones are missing from TCRdb's copy, which holds only in-frame ones; the method was immunoSEQ multiplex PCR. The sample has 350,000 to 400,000 clones, roughly 89% seen once. Sequences were obtained from PBMCs or T cells enriched from blood (not recorded which). Source of these receptors: a woman aged 30 to 39 who had recovered from COVID-19. CDR3s include the opening cysteine and the closing phenylalanine or tryptophan. The D gene is left open where the match is weak. Size is omitted from some rows. Given values are once, few, many or a class for expanded clones.

D gene: TRBD1; V gene: TRBV11-1; J gene: TRBJ2-1; clone size: few; CDR3 protein: CASSLEGQDHEQFF; CDR3 DNA: TGTGCCAGCAGCTTAGAGGGACAGGACCATGAGCAGTTCTTC
D gene: .; V gene: TRBV20-1; J gene: TRBJ1-4; clone size: once; CDR3 protein: CSASPRNRAEKLFF; CDR3 DNA: TGCAGTGCTAGTCCTAGGAACAGGGCTGAAAAACTGTTTTTT
D gene: .; V gene: TRBV20-1; J gene: TRBJ2-1; clone size: .; CDR3 protein: CSAGGPSPQFF; CDR3 DNA: TGCAGTGCGGGGGGGCCTTCACCGCAGTTCTTC
D gene: .; V gene: TRBV6-1; J gene: TRBJ1-5; clone size: .; CDR3 protein: CASSEYIRYSNQPQHF; CDR3 DNA: TGTGCCAGCAGTGAATACATCCGTTATAGCAATCAGCCCCAGCATTTT
D gene: TRBD1; V gene: TRBV5-1; J gene: TRBJ1-2; clone size: .; CDR3 protein: CASSPGTASNYGYTF; CDR3 DNA: TGCGCCAGCAGCCCAGGGACAGCGTCTAACTATGGCTACACCTTC
D gene: .; V gene: TRBV4-1; J gene: TRBJ2-1; clone size: .; CDR3 protein: CASSQEFVPRGLGYNEQFF; CDR3 DNA: TGCGCCAGCAGCCAAGAATTCGTTCCAAGGGGACTTGGTTACAATGAGCAGTTCTTC
D gene: .; V gene: TRBV30; J gene: TRBJ1-4; clone size: .; CDR3 protein: CACRVTDEKLFF; CDR3 DNA: TGTGCCTGCAGAGTCACAGACGAAAAACTGTTTTTT
D gene: TRBD1; V gene: TRBV4-2; J gene: TRBJ1-6; clone size: .; CDR3 protein: CASSQMDRANSPLHF; CDR3 DNA: TGTGCCAGCAGCCAAATGGACAGGGCGAATTCACCCCTCCACTTT
D gene: TRBD2; V gene: TRBV7-2; J gene: TRBJ2-1; clone size: few; CDR3 protein: CASSLGGVAYNEQFF; CDR3 DNA: TGTGCCAGCAGCTTGGGGGGGGTGGCCTACAATGAGCAGTTCTTC
D gene: .; V gene: TRBV7-3; J gene: TRBJ2-3; clone size: .; CDR3 protein: CASSFGLSRTDTQYF; CDR3 DNA: TGTGCCAGCAGCTTCGGACTGTCCCGCACAGATACGCAGTATTTT
D gene: .; V gene: TRBV11-2; J gene: TRBJ2-3; clone size: .; CDR3 protein: CASTIQAGWADTQYF; CDR3 DNA: TGTGCCAGCACCATTCAGGCGGGATGGGCGGATACGCAGTATTTT
D gene: TRBD1; V gene: TRBV7-2; J gene: TRBJ1-2; clone size: .; CDR3 protein: CASSLVTGFIANYGYTF; CDR3 DNA: TGTGCCAGCAGCTTAGTGACAGGGTTTATTGCTAACTATGGCTACACCTTC
D gene: .; V gene: TRBV29-1; J gene: TRBJ1-1; clone size: .; CDR3 protein: CSVEGRFTNTEAFF; CDR3 DNA: TGCAGCGTGGAGGGTCGGTTTACGAACACTGAAGCTTTCTTT
D gene: TRBD1; V gene: TRBV27; J gene: TRBJ1-2; clone size: .; CDR3 protein: CASSLSSGGPYGYTF; CDR3 DNA: TGTGCCAGCAGTTTATCTTCAGGGGGACCCTATGGCTACACCTTC
D gene: TRBD2; V gene: TRBV3-1/TRBV3-2; J gene: TRBJ2-1; clone size: .; CDR3 protein: CASRKTSGAYNEQFF; CDR3 DNA: TGTGCCAGCAGAAAGACTAGCGGGGCCTACAATGAGCAGTTCTTC
D gene: .; V gene: TRBV27; J gene: TRBJ2-2; clone size: .; CDR3 protein: CASVGSYNTGELFF; CDR3 DNA: TGTGCCAGCGTGGGGAGTTATAACACCGGGGAGCTGTTTTTT
D gene: TRBD2; V gene: TRBV9; J gene: TRBJ2-2; clone size: .; CDR3 protein: CASSGLADTGELFF; CDR3 DNA: TGTGCCAGCTCGGGACTAGCGGACACCGGGGAGCTGTTTTTT
D gene: .; V gene: TRBV3-1/TRBV3-2; J gene: TRBJ1-2; clone size: .; CDR3 protein: CASSQDRLNYGYTF; CDR3 DNA: TGTGCCAGCAGCCAAGACAGGCTGAACTATGGCTACACCTTC
D gene: .; V gene: TRBV2; J gene: TRBJ1-3; clone size: .; CDR3 protein: CASSRPSAFQGNTIYF; CDR3 DNA: TGTGCCAGCAGCCGACCTAGTGCCTTCCAAGGAAACACCATATATTTT
D gene: TRBD1; V gene: TRBV7-9; J gene: TRBJ1-2; clone size: .; CDR3 protein: CASSNRQGSYGYTF; CDR3 DNA: TGTGCCAGCAGCAACCGACAGGGAAGCTATGGCTACACCTTC
D gene: TRBD2; V gene: TRBV25-1; J gene: TRBJ2-3; clone size: .; CDR3 protein: CASSGPGTSGGLQYF; CDR3 DNA: TGTGCCAGCAGTGGACCCGGGACTAGCGGGGGGTTGCAGTATTTT
D gene: TRBD1; V gene: TRBV5-1; J gene: TRBJ1-5; clone size: .; CDR3 protein: CASSLAGGSQPQHF; CDR3 DNA: TGCGCCAGCAGCTTGGCAGGGGGCTCTCAGCCCCAGCATTTT
D gene: .; V gene: TRBV30; J gene: TRBJ1-2; clone size: .; CDR3 protein: CAWLMAYGYTF; CDR3 DNA: TGTGCCTGGCTCATGGCTTATGGCTACACCTTC
D gene: .; V gene: TRBV5-1; J gene: TRBJ2-1; clone size: .; CDR3 protein: CASSPGASPGNEQFF; CDR3 DNA: TGCGCCAGCAGCCCAGGGGCCTCCCCGGGCAATGAGCAGTTCTTC
D gene: .; V gene: TRBV29-1; J gene: TRBJ2-7; clone size: few; CDR3 protein: CSVEAEGYEQYF; CDR3 DNA: TGCAGCGTTGAGGCAGAGGGCTACGAGCAGTACTTC
D gene: TRBD2; V gene: TRBV5-1; J gene: TRBJ2-7; clone size: .; CDR3 protein: CASRSWEGSYEQYF; CDR3 DNA: TGCGCCAGCAGATCGTGGGAGGGGTCCTACGAGCAGTACTTC
D gene: .; V gene: TRBV19; J gene: TRBJ1-3; clone size: .; CDR3 protein: CASSEKYRVSGNTIYF; CDR3 DNA: TGTGCCAGTAGTGAGAAATACAGGGTCTCTGGAAACACCATATATTTT
D gene: TRBD2; V gene: TRBV7-9; J gene: TRBJ2-3; clone size: .; CDR3 protein: CASSLEGTSGSTDTQYF; CDR3 DNA: TGTGCCAGCAGCTTAGAGGGGACTAGCGGGAGCACAGATACGCAGTATTTT
D gene: .; V gene: TRBV5-4; J gene: TRBJ2-7; clone size: .; CDR3 protein: CASSPRFGTAFEQYF; CDR3 DNA: TGTGCCAGCAGCCCCCGGTTCGGTACTGCTTTCGAGCAGTACTTC
D gene: TRBD1; V gene: TRBV13; J gene: TRBJ1-4; clone size: .; CDR3 protein: CASSLGARGRNEKLFF; CDR3 DNA: TGTGCCAGCAGCTTAGGGGCCAGGGGGCGAAATGAAAAACTGTTTTTT
D gene: .; V gene: TRBV4-2; J gene: TRBJ2-2; clone size: .; CDR3 protein: CASSQVSSPSNTGELFF; CDR3 DNA: TGTGCCAGCAGCCAAGTTAGCAGCCCTTCGAACACCGGGGAGCTGTTTTTT
D gene: .; V gene: TRBV5-4; J gene: TRBJ1-1; clone size: .; CDR3 protein: CASSLRTEAFF; CDR3 DNA: TGTGCCAGCAGCTTGAGGACAGAAGCTTTCTTT
D gene: .; V gene: TRBV18; J gene: TRBJ2-7; clone size: .; CDR3 protein: CASSPGAELEQYF; CDR3 DNA: TGTGCCAGCTCACCAGGGGCAGAACTCGAGCAGTACTTC
D gene: .; V gene: TRBV9; J gene: TRBJ1-1; clone size: .; CDR3 protein: CASSTRSNTEAFF; CDR3 DNA: TGTGCCAGCAGCACCAGATCGAACACTGAAGCTTTCTTT
D gene: .; V gene: TRBV6-5; J gene: TRBJ2-3; clone size: .; CDR3 protein: CASSYYPGDTQYF; CDR3 DNA: TGTGCCAGCAGTTATTACCCCGGAGATACGCAGTATTTT
D gene: TRBD2; V gene: TRBV7-7; J gene: TRBJ2-1; clone size: .; CDR3 protein: CASSSGLAGMNEQFF; CDR3 DNA: TGTGCCAGCAGCTCGGGACTAGCGGGAATGAATGAGCAGTTCTTC
D gene: .; V gene: TRBV27; J gene: TRBJ2-1; clone size: .; CDR3 protein: CASSHRDSYNEQFF; CDR3 DNA: TGTGCCAGCAGTCACAGGGACTCCTACAATGAGCAGTTCTTC
D gene: TRBD1; V gene: TRBV29-1; J gene: TRBJ1-1; clone size: .; CDR3 protein: CSAGTAYTEAFF; CDR3 DNA: TGCAGCGCGGGGACAGCGTACACTGAAGCTTTCTTT
D gene: TRBD2; V gene: TRBV12-3/TRBV12-4; J gene: TRBJ2-5; clone size: .; CDR3 protein: CASSRGTSQYF; CDR3 DNA: TGTGCCAGCAGCCGTGGGACTAGTCAGTACTTC
D gene: .; V gene: TRBV14; J gene: TRBJ1-3; clone size: .; CDR3 protein: CASSQDPSGNTIYF; CDR3 DNA: TGTGCCAGCAGCCAAGACCCGAGTGGAAACACCATATATTTT
D gene: .; V gene: TRBV12-3/TRBV12-4; J gene: TRBJ2-5; clone size: .; CDR3 protein: CASSLYTQETQYF; CDR3 DNA: TGTGCCAGCAGTTTGTATACACAAGAGACCCAGTACTTC
D gene: .; V gene: TRBV18; J gene: TRBJ1-3; clone size: .; CDR3 protein: CASSHRSGSLGNTIYF; CDR3 DNA: TGTGCCAGCTCACACCGGTCGGGGAGTTTAGGAAACACCATATATTTT